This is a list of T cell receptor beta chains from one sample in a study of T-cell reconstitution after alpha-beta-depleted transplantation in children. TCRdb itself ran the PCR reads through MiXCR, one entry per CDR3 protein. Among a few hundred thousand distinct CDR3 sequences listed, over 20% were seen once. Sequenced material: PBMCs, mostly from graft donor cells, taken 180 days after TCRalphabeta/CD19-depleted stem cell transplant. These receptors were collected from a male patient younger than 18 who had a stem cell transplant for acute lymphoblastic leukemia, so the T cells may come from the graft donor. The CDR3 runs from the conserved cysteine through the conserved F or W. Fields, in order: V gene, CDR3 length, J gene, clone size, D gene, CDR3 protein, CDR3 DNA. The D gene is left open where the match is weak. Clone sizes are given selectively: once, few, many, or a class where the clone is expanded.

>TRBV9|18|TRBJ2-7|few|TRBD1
CASSARSGDRVPSHEQYF
TGTGCCAGCAGCGCCCGTAGTGGAGACAGGGTACCTTCCCACGAGCAGTACTTC
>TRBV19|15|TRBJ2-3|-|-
CASSVRDIFTDTQYF
TGTGCCAGTAGTGTCCGGGACATTTTCACAGATACGCAGTATTTT
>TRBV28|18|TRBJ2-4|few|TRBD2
CASSLPRGASGSRGIQYF
TGTGCCAGCAGTTTACCCCGCGGAGCGAGCGGGAGTAGGGGCATTCAGTACTTC
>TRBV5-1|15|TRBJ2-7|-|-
CASSLGTSSAYEQYF
TGCGCCAGCAGCCTAGGGACCTCGTCGGCCTACGAGCAGTACTTC
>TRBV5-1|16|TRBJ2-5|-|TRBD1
CASSFPTGTVRETQYF
TGCGCCAGCAGCTTCCCTACCGGGACAGTACGAGAGACCCAGTACTTC
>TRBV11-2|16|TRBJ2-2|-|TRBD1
CASSPGQGRGTGELFF
TGTGCCAGCAGTCCTGGACAGGGCCGGGGCACCGGGGAGCTGTTTTTT
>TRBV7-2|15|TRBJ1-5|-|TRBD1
CASSFDRGARQPQHF
TGTGCCAGCAGCTTCGACAGGGGAGCGAGGCAGCCCCAGCATTTT
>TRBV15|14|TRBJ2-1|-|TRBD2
CATSRAGLGHEQFF
TGTGCCACCAGCAGAGCGGGACTAGGGCATGAGCAGTTCTTC
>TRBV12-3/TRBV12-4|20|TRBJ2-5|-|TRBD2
CASSLAGETGTSGLQETQYF
TGTGCCAGCAGTTTAGCGGGTGAAACCGGGACTAGCGGTTTACAAGAGACCCAGTACTTC
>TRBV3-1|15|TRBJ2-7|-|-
CASSLQSGSPYEQYF
TGTGCCAGCAGCCTTCAGAGCGGATCCCCCTACGAGCAGTACTTC
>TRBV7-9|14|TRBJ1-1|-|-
CASTLSQGNTEAFF
TGTGCCAGCACCTTGTCTCAGGGGAACACTGAAGCTTTCTTT
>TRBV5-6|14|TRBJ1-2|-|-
CASSALGGGNGYTF
TGTGCCAGCAGCGCCCTTGGAGGAGGGAATGGCTACACCTTC
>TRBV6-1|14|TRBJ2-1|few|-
CASRRRAEINEQFF
TGTGCCAGCAGGAGAAGAGCGGAGATCAATGAGCAGTTCTTC
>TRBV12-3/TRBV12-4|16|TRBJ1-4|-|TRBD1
CASRTGSQGPNEKLFF
TGTGCCAGCAGAACGGGATCACAGGGGCCTAATGAAAAACTGTTTTTT
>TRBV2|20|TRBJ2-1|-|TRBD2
CASIPTLGLAGAMRYNEQFF
TGTGCCAGCATCCCAACTTTGGGACTAGCGGGAGCGATGCGCTACAATGAGCAGTTCTTC
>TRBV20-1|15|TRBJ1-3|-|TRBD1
CSARATGASGNTIYF
TGCAGTGCTAGAGCAACAGGGGCCTCTGGAAACACCATATATTTT
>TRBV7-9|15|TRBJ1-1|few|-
CASSSTVLFNTEAFF
TGTGCCAGCAGCTCTACGGTTCTGTTCAACACTGAAGCTTTCTTT
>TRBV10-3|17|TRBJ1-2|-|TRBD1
CAISAGTGGPLSYGYTF
TGTGCCATCAGTGCCGGGACAGGTGGCCCCCTTTCCTATGGCTACACCTTC
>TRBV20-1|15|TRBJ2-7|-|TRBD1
CSAKGWTGYSYEQYF
TGCAGTGCGAAGGGTTGGACAGGGTACTCCTACGAGCAGTACTTC
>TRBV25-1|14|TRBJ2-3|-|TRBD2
CASTGGLSTDTQYF
TGTGCCAGCACGGGGGGGTTAAGCACAGATACGCAGTATTTT
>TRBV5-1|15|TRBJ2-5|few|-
CASSLSSAGEETQYF
TGCGCCAGCAGCTTGTCCTCCGCAGGGGAAGAGACCCAGTACTTC
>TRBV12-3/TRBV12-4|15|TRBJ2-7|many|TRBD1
CASSLRQGSSYEQYF
TGTGCCAGCAGTTTGCGACAGGGATCGTCCTACGAGCAGTACTTC
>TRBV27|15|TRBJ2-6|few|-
CASSFVRSGANVLTF
TGTGCCAGCAGTTTCGTGCGCTCTGGGGCCAACGTCCTGACTTTC
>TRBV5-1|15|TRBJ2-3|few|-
CASSFSRVSTDTQYF
TGCGCCAGCAGCTTCAGTAGAGTGTCCACAGATACGCAGTATTTT
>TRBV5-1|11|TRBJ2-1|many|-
CASSWANEQFF
TGCGCCAGCAGCTGGGCCAATGAGCAGTTCTTC
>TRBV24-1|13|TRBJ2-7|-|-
CATQQSGGHEQYF
TGTGCCACCCAACAATCGGGGGGCCACGAGCAGTACTTC
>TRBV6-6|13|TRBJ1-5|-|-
CASRDRAGGPQHF
TGTGCCAGCAGAGACCGCGCCGGAGGGCCCCAGCATTTT
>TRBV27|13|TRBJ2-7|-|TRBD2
CASSFLAAYEQYF
TGTGCCAGCAGTTTTCTAGCGGCTTACGAGCAGTACTTC
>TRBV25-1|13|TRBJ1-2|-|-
CASSGAGVYGYTF
TGTGCCAGCAGTGGCGCGGGGGTCTATGGCTACACCTTC
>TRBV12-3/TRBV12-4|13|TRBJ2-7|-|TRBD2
CASRPGLAYEQYF
TGTGCCAGCAGGCCGGGACTAGCCTACGAGCAGTACTTC
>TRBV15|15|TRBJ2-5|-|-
CATSREIYLTWTQYF
TGTGCCACCAGCAGAGAAATTTACTTGACGTGGACCCAGTACTTC
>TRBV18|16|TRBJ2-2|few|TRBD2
CASSLRLAPNTGELFF
TGTGCCAGCTCACTAAGACTAGCGCCGAACACCGGGGAGCTGTTTTTT
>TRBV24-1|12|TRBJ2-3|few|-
CATSDLQDTQYF
TGTGCCACCAGTGATTTGCAAGATACGCAGTATTTT
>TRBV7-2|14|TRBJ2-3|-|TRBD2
CASIRLGGTDTQYF
TGTGCCAGCATTCGATTGGGGGGGACCGATACGCAGTATTTT
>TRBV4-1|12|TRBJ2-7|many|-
CASSHQGYEQYF
TGCGCCAGCAGCCACCAGGGCTACGAGCAGTACTTC
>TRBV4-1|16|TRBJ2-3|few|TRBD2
CASSQGASGFTDTQYF
TGCGCCAGCAGCCAAGGCGCTAGCGGGTTCACAGATACGCAGTATTTT